This TCR beta chain is from a study of response to subunit inactivated influenza vaccine. TCRdb re-derived calls from the RT-PCR reads in MiXCR, one entry per CDR3 protein. The repertoire holds under 750,000 distinct CDR3 sequences, 10% to 15% seen once, with roughly 10% in the top ten. Study-level results: The authors put forward the suggestion that each seasonal influenza vaccination may bring in only a limited number of new T cells.

On this clonotype itself: Its antigen is unidentified.

Sequenced here: PBMCs from blood, sampled on the day of vaccination. This TCR was sampled from a man aged 45-65 years who received an inactivated influenza vaccine.

As DNA, the CDR3 is TGTGCCAGCAGCCAATCTGAAGGCGGCCCCTACGAGCAGTACTTC. Amino acids: CASSQSEGGPYEQYF. The chain carries TRBV16 and TRBJ2-7; D remains ambiguous. V shed 0 bases and J shed 2 bases, with 11 bases lying between them. The CDR3 has 15 residues. CDR1 is KGHSY, CDR2 FQNENV, per germline.